This entry describes one T cell receptor beta chain. Antigen unknown. This entry comes from a study of cytomegalovirus exposure and HLA in healthy donors. Study-level background: There were 70 million to 95 million unique TCRs (from HLA-typed donors) in an early data release. Out of around 360 genotyped donors, about 81% belonged to the Caucasian-associated ancestry cluster. Study-level findings and limits: A later analysis, which compared TCR beta chains of equal frequency, found the HLA-associated ones more clonally expanded. Segments of the TCR beta V type were, in most cases, productive about 90% or about 30% of the time in an earlier analysis.

The PCR ran on 60 Vbeta and 13 Jbeta primers. Profiling relied on immunoSEQ multiplex PCR, and the TCRdb table lists in-frame clones only, not all of them. The table lists fewer than 85,000 clones, roughly 72% of them singletons, with roughly 10% in the top ten. The sequence derives from a woman aged 40 to 55 in good health and CMV-seropositive. The sample taken for sequencing was PBMCs.

Written as DNA, the CDR3 is TGCAGCGGGACTGAGGGGGAGGGGTGGAATGAGCAGTTCTTC. Protein sequence: CSGTEGEGWNEQFF. This sequence joins TRBV29-1 and TRBJ2-1, with D possibly matching TRBD2 (7 bases). V was shortened by 7 bases and J by 7 bases, with 20 bases between the two germline ends. The CDR3 is made up of 14 amino acids. From germline, CDR1 is SQVTM and CDR2 ANQGSEA.